The 13 T cell receptor beta chains below all came from one sample that was sequenced in a study of cytomegalovirus exposure and HLA in healthy donors. Primers for the PCR totalled 60 Vbeta and 13 Jbeta. The protocol was immunoSEQ multiplex PCR, while the TCRdb copy is restricted to in-frame clones and leaves out a portion. The sample has tens of thousands of clones, roughly two thirds seen once. The sample consisted of PBMCs. The receptors originated from a woman aged 30 to 39 in good health and CMV-seronegative.

The rearrangement joins TRBV6-1 to TRBJ2-7; D is perhaps TRBD1 (7 bases). Germline V gives CDR1 MNHNS, CDR2 SASEGT. CDR3 length: 12 amino acids. Deletions cut 8 bases from V and 3 bases from J, with 11 bases between. The CDR3 bases are TGTGCCAGCGGGAGGACAGGCTACGAGCAGTACTTC. Translation: CASGRTGYEQYF.

This clone was recorded only once. Other DNA sequences in the sample encode the same CDR3. The chain joins TRBV28 to TRBJ1-2, with D possibly being TRBD1 (6 bases). V lost 5 bases and J 2 bases, leaving 9 bases between the germline ends. The CDR3 contains 13 residues. Germline V lookup: CDR1 MDHEN, CDR2 SYDVKM. CDR3 amino acids: CASSLQGNYGYTF. In nucleotides, the CDR3 is TGTGCCAGCAGTCTTCAGGGGAACTATGGCTACACCTTC.

The gene calls are TRBV6-5 and TRBJ1-4; D gene unclear. V lost 10 bases, J lost 2 bases, and 5 bases lay in between. Germline assignment: CDR1 MNHEY and CDR2 SVGAGI. The CDR3 extends over 11 amino acids. CDR3 bases: TGTGCCACCGCGACTAATGAAAAACTGTTTTTT. Translating gives CATATNEKLFF.

This chain links TRBV4-3 with TRBJ1-1; D is perhaps TRBD1 (5 bases). The germline V gene has CDR1 LGHNA and CDR2 YSLEER. The V and J ends lost 1 base and 7 bases respectively, with 16 bases between them. The CDR3 extends over 15 amino acids. The CDR3 DNA reads as TGCGCCAGCAGCCAAGGGCCCAGGGTAAGGGGTGAAGCTTTCTTT. It is translated as CASSQGPRVRGEAFF.

The chain recombines TRBV5-1 with TRBJ2-7, with D possibly TRBD1 on 5 matching bases. This CDR3 region has 15 residues. The V gene lost 0 bases and the J gene lost 3 bases, with 13 bases spanning the gap. Germline CDR1 and CDR2: SGHRS and YFSETQ. CDR3 loop: CASSLAPDTIYEQYF. The DNA of the CDR3 is TGCGCCAGCAGCTTGGCGCCGGACACAATCTACGAGCAGTACTTC.

This chain links TRBV28 with TRBJ2-7; no definite D call. CDR1 and CDR2 (germline): MDHEN, SYDVKM. Trimming pared 2 bases from V and 3 bases from J, leaving 20 bases between. This CDR3 has 17 residues. Here the CDR3 reads CASSLRSRLPEFYEQYF. For the CDR3, the DNA is TGTGCCAGCAGTTTACGGTCTAGACTTCCCGAATTCTACGAGCAGTACTTC.

V is TRBV5-1 and J is TRBJ2-1; 12 nucleotides line up with TRBD2. The germline V gene has CDR1 SGHRS and CDR2 YFSETQ. The CDR3 totals 17 residues. With 2 bases clipped from V and 4 bases from J, the junction kept 7 bases outside the gene matches. CDR3 nucleotides: TGCGCCAGCAGCTTACTAGCGGGGGGCCCGGCTTACAATGAGCAGTTCTTC. Encoded protein: CASSLLAGGPAYNEQFF.

J is TRBJ1-4 and V is TRBV28, with D possibly matching TRBD1 (5 bases). This CDR3 contains 15 residues. The germline V gene encodes CDR1 MDHEN and CDR2 SYDVKM. The V gene lost 5 bases and the J gene lost 8 bases, with 18 bases spanning the gap. CDR3 DNA: TGTGCCAGCAGTCCAGTCCTGGGGGGGGACGAAAAACTGTTTTTT. Translating gives CASSPVLGGDEKLFF.

This chain connects TRBV19 to TRBJ2-6; perhaps TRBD2 as D (5 bases). This CDR3 has 15 amino acids. Germline CDR1 is LNHDA and CDR2 is SQIVND (reference sequence). Trimming cost V 4 bases and J 5 bases, with 12 bases left between them. In DNA, the CDR3 is TGTGCCAGTAGTACCTTCGCCGGGAGGGCCAACGTCCTGACTTTC. Translating gives CASSTFAGRANVLTF.

This chain uses TRBV5-4 with TRBJ1-3; D not certain. Germline V lookup: CDR1 SGHNT, CDR2 YYREEE (reference sequence). The ends were cut back, 0 bases at V and 4 bases at J, with 5 bases in the middle. The CDR3 consists of 13 residues. The CDR3 sequence: CASSLVGGNTIYF. The CDR3 DNA is TGTGCCAGCAGCTTGGTTGGCGGAAACACCATATATTTT.

The V and J genes are TRBV5-8 and TRBJ2-5; 7 bases align to TRBD2. The length of the CDR3 is 15 residues. Losses at the gene ends were 3 bases for V and 4 bases for J; bases not matched to a gene: 9. Germline V lookup: CDR1 SGHTS, CDR2 YDEGEE. CDR3 DNA: TGTGCCAGCAGCTCGGGACCTTCGGGAGGAGAGACCCAGTACTTC. It specifies CASSSGPSGGETQYF.

V is TRBV18 and J is TRBJ2-1; 8 bases match TRBD2. V gave up 6 bases and J gave up 0 bases; unmatched junction bases: 16. Per the germline V gene, CDR1 is KGHSH and CDR2 is LQKENI. The CDR3 sequence is 19 residues long. The CDR3: CASSGRISSGSSSYNEQFF. DNA for the CDR3: TGTGCCAGCTCGGGTCGGATATCTAGCGGGTCGAGCTCCTACAATGAGCAGTTCTTC.

The chain has TRBV10-2 and TRBJ1-1, with D hard to call. V was cut by 2 bases and J by 2 bases, with 6 bases left in between. The CDR3 contains 13 residues. CDR1 and CDR2 from the germline V gene are WSHSY and SAAADI. The CDR3 DNA reads as TGCGCCAGCAGTGAGGCAGTAAACACTGAAGCTTTCTTT. This translates into CASSEAVNTEAFF.